The 23 T cell receptor beta chains below were found in one sample sequenced in a study of cytomegalovirus exposure and HLA in healthy donors. Primers for the PCR totalled 60 Vbeta and 13 Jbeta. Sequenced by immunoSEQ multiplex PCR; TCRdb stores in-frame clones only, minus some. The repertoire holds 100,000 to 150,000 clones, with roughly 78% as singletons. Material: PBMCs. The receptors here all came from a man aged 25 to 40 in good health and CMV-seropositive.

This clone was detected once. V gene TRBV7-2 combines with J gene TRBJ2-7, with D possibly TRBD2 on 5 matching bases. CDR3 length equals 15 residues. Germline CDR1 is SGHTA and CDR2 is FQGNSA. V gave up 0 bases and J gave up 0 bases, with 9 bases separating them. CDR3 residues: CASSLAPRGSYEQYF. The CDR3 region has the DNA TGTGCCAGCAGCTTAGCCCCCCGGGGCTCCTACGAGCAGTACTTC. The full variable domain, with the rest looked up from reference TRBV7-2 and TRBJ2-7, is GAGVSQSPSNKVTEKGKDVELRCDPISGHTALYWYRQSLGQGLEFLIYFQGNSAPDKSGLPSDRFSAERTGGSVSTLTIQRTQQEDSAVYLCASSLAPRGSYEQYFGPGTRLTVT.

The chain couples TRBV18 to TRBJ2-5, with D maybe TRBD1 (6 bases). With 3 bases removed from V and 2 bases from J, the gap between germline ends came to 10 bases. CDR3 length: 14 amino acids. Germline CDR1 and CDR2: KGHSH and LQKENI. The chain's CDR3 is CASSPRTAQETQYF. Written as DNA, the CDR3 is TGTGCCAGCTCACCGCGGACAGCTCAAGAGACCCAGTACTTC.

This clone was seen only a few times. The chain is built from TRBV6-1 and TRBJ2-7; 9 bases align to TRBD2. Germline CDR1 MNHNS, CDR2 SASEGT. The length of the CDR3 is 15 residues. V shed 4 bases, J shed 3 bases, and the junction held 7 bases outside the gene matches. DNA for the CDR3: TGTGCCAGCAGTGGCATAGCGGGAGCGGGCTACGAGCAGTACTTC. As protein: CASSGIAGAGYEQYF.

This chain links TRBV27 with TRBJ1-2, with D hard to call. This CDR3 region has 13 residues. Looked up from germline, CDR1 is MNHEY and CDR2 is SMNVEV (reference sequence). V was shortened by 0 bases and J by 4 bases, with 6 bases between the two germline ends. The CDR3 region is CASSLSRSYGYTF. For the CDR3, the DNA is TGTGCCAGCAGTTTATCGCGGTCCTATGGCTACACCTTC.

The rearrangement joins TRBV28 to TRBJ1-1; D possibly corresponds to TRBD1 (6 bases). V was cut by 5 bases and J by 5 bases, with 6 bases left in between. Germline loops: CDR1 MDHEN, CDR2 SYDVKM. CDR3 length: 11 residues. The CDR3 region is CASSRGTEAFF. The CDR3 DNA is TGTGCCAGCAGTAGGGGGACTGAAGCTTTCTTT.

The rearrangement uses TRBV7-2 and TRBJ2-5; no firm D call. The tail of the sequence fits TRBJ2-7 better, so the J call may be wrong. Germline V gives CDR1 SGHTA, CDR2 FQGNSA. This CDR3 is built from 13 residues. The CDR3 nucleotides are TGTGCCAGCAGCATGGGCCCGATCTACGAGCAGTACTTC. Encoded protein: CASSMGPIYEQYF.

The V and J genes are TRBV4-2 and TRBJ2-7, with 12 bases identical to TRBD2. CDR1 LGHNA and CDR2 YNFKEQ come from the germline V gene. Losses at the gene ends were 0 bases for V and 5 bases for J; bases not matched to a gene: 5. The CDR3 has 16 amino acids. CDR3 residues: CASSQDTSGRSDEQYF. The DNA of the CDR3 is TGTGCCAGCAGCCAAGATACTAGCGGGAGGAGCGACGAGCAGTACTTC.

The chain is built from TRBV11-2 and TRBJ2-1; D may be TRBD1 (6 bases). The V gene's germline CDR1 is SGHAT and CDR2 FQNNGV. The ends were cut back, 2 bases at V and 9 bases at J, with 11 bases in the middle. The CDR3 is 13 residues long. CDR3 sequence reads: CASSLRLGGEQFF. The CDR3 DNA sequence: TGTGCCAGCAGCTTACGTTTAGGGGGTGAGCAGTTCTTC.

The chain uses TRBV7-9 and TRBJ1-1; the D gene is possibly TRBD1 (5 bases). This CDR3 contains 16 residues. The V end lost 5 bases, the J end lost 11 bases, and 27 bases lay between the germline ends. Germline V lookup: CDR1 SEHNR, CDR2 FQNEAQ (reference sequence). CDR3 sequence: CASSNRQGQDPPEAFF. The CDR3 nucleotides are TGTGCCAGCAGCAACCGCCAGGGTCAAGACCCCCCAGAGGCTTTCTTT.

The V gene is TRBV11-2, the J gene TRBJ2-3; 10 bases are shared with TRBD2. The length of the CDR3 is 16 residues. CDR1 SGHAT and CDR2 FQNNGV come from the germline V gene. Trimming cost V 4 bases and J 0 bases; bases outside gene matches: 4. CDR3 sequence reads: CASSSSTSGSTDTQYF. The CDR3 DNA reads as TGTGCCAGCAGCTCCTCGACTAGCGGGAGCACAGATACGCAGTATTTT.

The chain couples TRBV7-9 to TRBJ1-3, with 8 nucleotides matching TRBD1. The CDR3 runs to 16 residues. The junction had 6 bases not matched to a gene; V was cut back by 2 bases and J by 3 bases. Germline V gene sequence: CDR1 SEHNR, CDR2 FQNEAQ (reference sequence). The CDR3 sequence: CASSLPPGQGGNTIYF. CDR3 DNA: TGTGCCAGCAGCTTACCCCCCGGACAGGGTGGAAACACCATATATTTT.

This chain links TRBV7-3 with TRBJ2-1; the match to TRBD2 covers 11 bases. The J segment lost 6 bases and the V segment lost 5 bases, leaving 18 bases of the junction unmatched. Germline CDR1 reads SGHTA; CDR2 reads FQGTGA. CDR3 length equals 19 residues. The CDR3: CASSPQARIAGGRANEQFF. In DNA form, the CDR3 reads TGTGCCAGCAGCCCCCAGGCCCGAATAGCGGGAGGGCGGGCCAATGAGCAGTTCTTC. Looking up the rest from reference TRBV7-3 and TRBJ2-1 gives the full variable domain: GAGVSQTPSNKVTEKGKYVELRCDPISGHTALYWYRQSLGQGPEFLIYFQGTGAADDSGLPNDRFFAVRPEGSVSTLKIQRTERGDSAVYLCASSPQARIAGGRANEQFFGPGTRLTVL.

This clone was picked up one time. The chain combines TRBV28 with TRBJ1-2, with D perhaps TRBD1 (5 bases). Germline CDR1 and CDR2: MDHEN and SYDVKM. The CDR3 extends over 12 amino acids. V lost 5 bases to trimming and J lost 7 bases, with 11 bases between them. The CDR3 here is CASSPPQGGYTF. In DNA, the CDR3 is TGTGCCAGCAGTCCACCCCAGGGTGGCTACACCTTC.

This clone was observed a single time. The chain uses TRBV6-6 and TRBJ1-2; D not resolved. The CDR3 has 13 residues. V lost 4 bases and J 0 bases, leaving 6 bases between the germline ends. The germline V gene has CDR1 MNHNY and CDR2 SVGAGI (reference sequence). CDR3 bases: TGTGCCAGCAGTTTGGCCGCTAACTATGGCTACACCTTC. This translates into CASSLAANYGYTF.

This chain uses TRBV27 with TRBJ2-7, with TRBD1 matching 10 bases. The CDR3 totals 14 residues. From germline, CDR1 is MNHEY and CDR2 SMNVEV (reference sequence). Losses at the gene ends were 7 bases for V and 4 bases for J; bases not matched to a gene: 7. CDR3 in amino acids: CASTKTGGTYEQYF. The CDR3 nucleotides are TGTGCCAGCACCAAGACAGGGGGCACGTACGAGCAGTACTTC.

V and J are TRBV30 and TRBJ2-7; 9 bases agree with TRBD2. CDR1 is GTSNPN, CDR2 SVGIG, per germline (reference sequence). This CDR3 is built from 16 residues. V shed 0 bases and J 3 bases; nucleotides not matched to a gene: 9. CDR3 in amino acids: CAWSVSPGTSYYEQYF. Written as DNA, the CDR3 is TGTGCCTGGAGTGTCTCCCCCGGGACTAGCTACTACGAGCAGTACTTC. The full variable domain, completed using reference TRBV30 and TRBJ2-7, is SQTIHQWPATLVQPVGSPLSLECTVEGTSNPNLYWYRQAAGRGLQLLFYSVGIGQISSEVPQNLSASRPQDRQFILSSKKLLLSDSGFYLCAWSVSPGTSYYEQYFGPGTRLTVT.

The chain carries TRBV10-3 and TRBJ1-5; D is possibly TRBD1 (6 bases). CDR1 ENHRY and CDR2 SYGVKD come from the germline V gene. The CDR3 is made up of 13 amino acids. Trimming removed 11 bases at V and 5 bases at J, with 16 bases between. Written as DNA, the CDR3 is TGTGCCGTACAGGGTTTTTTTGATCAGCCCCAGCATTTT. Translated: CAVQGFFDQPQHF.

The genes are TRBV13 and TRBJ2-1; perhaps TRBD2 as D (6 bases). This CDR3 has 16 amino acids. Between the trimmed V and J ends, which lost 6 bases and 6 bases, there was a span of 21 bases. Germline-derived CDR1 and CDR2 are PRHDT and FYEKMQ (reference sequence). CDR3: CASSSDRDSRINEQFF. The CDR3 DNA follows: TGTGCCAGCAGTTCTGACCGGGACTCGAGGATCAATGAGCAGTTCTTC.

This rearrangement joins TRBV5-1 to TRBJ2-7; tentatively, D is TRBD2 (6 bases). CDR1 and CDR2 from the germline V gene are SGHRS and YFSETQ. Trimming removed 3 bases from V and 1 base from J, with 14 bases in between. The CDR3 contains 15 residues. CDR3 coding DNA: TGCGCCAGCAGCTCGGGGGTGGGGAGGTCCTACGAGCAGTACTTC. This gives the protein CASSSGVGRSYEQYF.

The chain recombines TRBV4-1 with TRBJ2-7; maybe TRBD1 (5 bases). CDR1 and CDR2 (germline): MGHRA, YSYEKL. The V gene lost 1 base and the J gene lost 2 bases, with 12 bases spanning the gap. This CDR3 has 15 amino acids. The CDR3, as DNA: TGCGCCAGCAGCCAAGTACAGGCCCCGACCTACGAGCAGTACTTC. This sequence encodes CASSQVQAPTYEQYF.

This clone occurred once. This chain links TRBV15 with TRBJ1-1, with 7 bases matching TRBD1. V was pared by 2 bases and J by 1 base, with 4 bases of the junction left unmatched. Germline loops: CDR1 LNHNV, CDR2 YYDKDF (reference sequence). The CDR3 contains 15 residues. Here the CDR3 reads CATSRSDRANTEAFF. The CDR3 nucleotides are TGTGCCACCAGCAGAAGCGACAGGGCGAACACTGAAGCTTTCTTT.

The rearrangement uses TRBV4-2 and TRBJ1-1, with D possibly being TRBD1 (6 bases). The CDR3 runs 16 residues. Trimming took off 0 bases at V and 0 bases at J, with 11 bases between the two ends. From germline, CDR1 is LGHNA and CDR2 YNFKEQ. CDR3 sequence: CASSQDPAGVNTEAFF. The CDR3 DNA reads TGTGCCAGCAGCCAAGATCCCGCAGGGGTGAACACTGAAGCTTTCTTT.

This clone was seen only once. The chain links TRBV14 to TRBJ1-1; TRBD1 might be the D (5 bases). The germline V gene encodes CDR1 SGHDN and CDR2 FVKESK. CDR3 length: 15 residues. Trimming took off 3 bases at V and 3 bases at J, with 14 bases between the two ends. CDR3 in DNA: TGTGCCAGCAGCCAGCTGGGGCCCCGGGACACTGAAGCTTTCTTT. Amino acid sequence: CASSQLGPRDTEAFF.